This entry lists 28 T cell receptor beta chains sequenced from one sample in a study of blood T cell repertoires in COVID-19. The table came from immunoSEQ multiplex PCR; TCRdb's copy has only in-frame clones and leaves some out. The table has 400,000 to 450,000 clones, 86% seen once; the top ten hold more than 1.4%. Sequenced input: peripheral blood. Receptor source: a woman aged 25 to 39 with active or convalescent COVID-19.

This clone has more than one count but fewer than ten. The CDR3 region is CASTPGGGANYGYTF. For the CDR3, the DNA is TGTGCCAGCACCCCGGGGGGAGGCGCTAACTATGGCTACACCTTC. This sequence joins TRBV5-5 and TRBJ1-2; D possibly corresponds to TRBD1 (5 bases). Germline loops: CDR1 SGHKS, CDR2 YYEKEE (reference sequence). The V gene lost 6 bases and the J gene lost 0 bases, with 15 bases spanning the gap. The CDR3 runs to 15 residues. Full variable domain (outside the CDR3, taken from reference TRBV5-5 and TRBJ1-2): DAGVTQSPTHLIKTRGQQVTLRCSPISGHKSVSWYQQVLGQGPQFIFQYYEKEERGRGNFPDRFSARQFPNYSSELNVNALLLGDSALYLCASTPGGGANYGYTFGSGTRLTVV.

The chain joins TRBV3-1 (or the pseudogene TRBV3-2) to TRBJ1-2; the D gene is possibly TRBD1 (5 bases). The CDR3 runs to 14 residues. V was cut by 3 bases and J by 3 bases, with 11 bases left in between. Germline CDR1 LGHDT, CDR2 YNNKEL (reference sequence). CDR3 sequence reads: CASSQVGVDYGYTF. The CDR3 DNA is TGTGCCAGCAGCCAGGTAGGGGTAGACTATGGCTACACCTTC.

This clone is a singleton in its sample. The chain uses TRBV5-1 and TRBJ2-1; 10 nucleotides line up with TRBD2. The CDR3 spans 15 residues. CDR1 SGHRS and CDR2 YFSETQ come from the germline V gene. V was pared by 0 bases and J by 5 bases, with 2 bases of the junction left unmatched. The CDR3 DNA reads TGCGCCAGCAGCTTGGTAGCGGGAGGCAACAATGAGCAGTTCTTC. Protein product: CASSLVAGGNNEQFF.

The chain has TRBV7-9 and TRBJ2-1; 9 bases align to TRBD2. With V trimmed by 8 bases and J by 3 bases, 8 bases remained unmatched. This CDR3 comprises 15 residues. The germline CDR1 and CDR2 sequences are SEHNR and FQNEAQ (reference sequence). The CDR3: CASASSGTVYNEQFF. In DNA, the CDR3 is TGTGCCAGCGCCTCTAGCGGGACTGTCTACAATGAGCAGTTCTTC.

This rearrangement joins TRBV5-1 to TRBJ1-1, with 7 bases identical to TRBD1. The CDR3 contains 14 residues. Germline CDR1 SGHRS, CDR2 YFSETQ. Unmatched junction bases numbered 5, after V lost 0 bases and J lost 6 bases. The CDR3 spells CASSLEGQIAEAFF. As DNA, the CDR3 is TGCGCCAGCAGCTTGGAGGGACAGATTGCTGAAGCTTTCTTT.

CDR3 amino acids: CASSQERGLGNTIYF. Here the CDR3 DNA reads TGTGCCAGCAGCCAAGAAAGGGGGCTCGGAAACACCATATATTTT. The rearrangement joins TRBV14 to TRBJ1-3; TRBD1 agrees at 7 bases. The CDR3 is 15 amino acids. Germline assignment: CDR1 SGHDN and CDR2 FVKESK. Trimming cost V 0 bases and J 4 bases; bases outside gene matches: 3.

This sequence joins TRBV4-2 and TRBJ1-1; 11 bases match TRBD1. CDR1 and CDR2 from the germline V gene are LGHNA and YNFKEQ. The CDR3 is 15 amino acids. Trimming at V came to 2 bases and at J to 5 bases, leaving 4 bases not matched to a gene. CDR3 coding DNA: TGTGCCAGCAGCCAATCCGGGACAGGGGGAACTGAAGCTTTCTTT. Translating gives CASSQSGTGGTEAFF.

V is TRBV5-6 and J is TRBJ1-2, with D maybe TRBD1 (6 bases). V lost 1 base and J 7 bases, leaving 17 bases between the germline ends. Per germline, CDR1 SGHDT and CDR2 YYEEEE. This CDR3 has 15 residues. The CDR3 loop is CASSLYSQGRPGYTF. The DNA for the CDR3 is TGTGCCAGCAGCTTGTACAGTCAGGGGCGTCCTGGCTACACCTTC.

The J gene is TRBJ1-4, the V gene TRBV6-5; TRBD1 matches 8 bases. This CDR3 comprises 14 residues. Germline-derived CDR1 and CDR2 are MNHEY and SVGAGI. V trimming: 7 bases; J trimming: 6 bases; junction bases outside the gene matches: 7. The CDR3 loop is CASTQTGAHEKLFF. The CDR3 bases are TGTGCCAGCACCCAGACAGGGGCCCATGAAAAACTGTTTTTT.

The V gene is TRBV3-1 (or the pseudogene TRBV3-2), the J gene TRBJ1-2, with TRBD1 matching 7 bases. V gave up 4 bases and J gave up 4 bases; unmatched junction bases: 6. Germline lookup yields CDR1 LGHDT and CDR2 YNNKEL (reference sequence). The CDR3 spans 14 residues. The CDR3 region is CASSPTGEVYGYTF. The CDR3 DNA sequence: TGTGCCAGCAGCCCAACAGGGGAGGTCTATGGCTACACCTTC.

The chain has TRBV3-1 (or the pseudogene TRBV3-2) and TRBJ1-2; D gene uncertain. CDR1 and CDR2 from the germline V gene are LGHDT and YNNKEL (reference sequence). The CDR3 sequence is 15 residues long. With 1 base removed from V and 3 bases from J, the gap between germline ends came to 12 bases. The CDR3 coding sequence is TGTGCCAGCAGCCAAGTGCTGACAACCGACTATGGCTACACCTTC. Protein sequence: CASSQVLTTDYGYTF.

The chain uses TRBV19 and TRBJ2-3, with 12 bases identical to TRBD2. The germline V gene encodes CDR1 LNHDA and CDR2 SQIVND (reference sequence). J lost 3 bases, V lost 3 bases, and 4 bases had no gene match. The CDR3 extends over 16 amino acids. CDR3 region: CASSMPSGGVTDTQYF. As DNA, the CDR3 is TGTGCCAGTAGTATGCCTAGCGGGGGGGTAACAGATACGCAGTATTTT.

The V gene is TRBV5-1, the J gene TRBJ2-5; the match to TRBD2 covers 12 bases. This CDR3 is built from 14 residues. The V segment lost 4 bases and the J segment 5 bases; nucleotides outside the gene matches: 3. The germline gives CDR1 SGHRS, CDR2 YFSETQ. The CDR3, as DNA: TGCGCCAGCAGCCAGGGGACTAGCGGGGAGACCCAGTACTTC. This gives the protein CASSQGTSGETQYF.

The chain carries TRBV29-1 and TRBJ2-1; 9 nucleotides match TRBD2. V shed 2 bases, J shed 4 bases, and the junction held 6 bases outside the gene matches. CDR3 length equals 15 residues. CDR1 SQVTM and CDR2 ANQGSEA come from the germline V gene. In nucleotides, the CDR3 is TGCAGCGTTGAATCGCGGGAGGGCCTATACAATGAGCAGTTCTTC. This gives the protein CSVESREGLYNEQFF.

This chain connects TRBV4-1 to TRBJ2-7; TRBD2 aligns across 11 bases. The CDR3 is made up of 16 amino acids. The V gene's germline CDR1 is MGHRA and CDR2 YSYEKL. The junction had 6 bases not matched to a gene; V was cut back by 1 base and J by 4 bases. CDR3 nucleotide sequence: TGCGCCAGCAGCCAAGCGCCTAGCGGGAGGTTATACGAGCAGTACTTC. This translates into CASSQAPSGRLYEQYF.

V usage is TRBV5-1 and J usage is TRBJ1-5, with a weak D call TRBD1 (6 bases). V dropped 0 bases and J dropped 7 bases, with 14 bases sitting between them. Germline-derived CDR1 and CDR2 are SGHRS and YFSETQ. The CDR3 spans 15 residues. CDR3 in DNA: TGCGCCAGCAGCTTGGAGGCAGGGGCAGCGCAGCCCCAGCATTTT. Residues: CASSLEAGAAQPQHF.

This chain connects TRBV6-4 to TRBJ2-2; D might be TRBD2 (6 bases). Germline V CDR1 and CDR2: MRHNA, SNTAGT. CDR3 length: 14 residues. The V end was cut by 2 bases, the J end by 4 bases, with 8 bases between. CDR3 DNA sequence: TGTGCCAGCAGTGACGGGGGGTCCACCGGGGAGCTGTTTTTT. This codes for CASSDGGSTGELFF.

To note about this clone: A much larger clone lies a single base off, so this may be a read error. This chain connects TRBV5-5 to TRBJ1-2; 10 bases match TRBD1. Germline assignment: CDR1 SGHKS and CDR2 YYEKEE (reference sequence). V was pared by 4 bases and J by 2 bases, with 2 bases of the junction left unmatched. This CDR3 region has 14 residues. The CDR3: CASSPGQGNYGYTF. CDR3 bases: TGTGCCAGCAGCCCGGGACAGGGGAACTATGGCTACACCTTC.

This clone has just one count. The V gene is TRBV29-1, the J gene TRBJ2-3; D is perhaps TRBD2 (6 bases). Trimming cost V 4 bases and J 4 bases, with 15 bases left between them. CDR3 size: 14 residues. CDR1 SQVTM and CDR2 ANQGSEA come from the germline V gene. The CDR3 DNA is TGCAGCGTTGCTCCGGGAGTGTTTCCAGATACGCAGTATTTT. It codes for CSVAPGVFPDTQYF.

The chain employs TRBV7-9 and TRBJ2-7; 7 bases are shared with TRBD2. Trimming cost V 1 base and J 3 bases; bases outside gene matches: 3. There are 14 residues in the CDR3. Germline-derived CDR1 and CDR2 are SEHNR and FQNEAQ (reference sequence). CDR3 protein: CASSLEASGYEQYF. The CDR3 DNA reads TGTGCCAGCAGCTTAGAAGCTAGCGGCTACGAGCAGTACTTC.

This chain connects TRBV5-4 to TRBJ1-2; TRBD1 agrees at 8 bases. Germline V gene sequence: CDR1 SGHNT, CDR2 YYREEE (reference sequence). This CDR3 contains 13 residues. J gave up 3 bases and V 4 bases, and 2 bases lay outside the gene matches. CDR3 bases: TGTGCCAGCAGCCGGGGACAGGACTATGGCTACACCTTC. Translation: CASSRGQDYGYTF.

The CDR3 coding sequence is TGTGCCAGCAGCTTGGCGGGAGGGCAGTATTTT. Translated: CASSLAGGQYF. The chain links TRBV7-2 to TRBJ2-3, with 8 bases that match TRBD2. The germline V gene has CDR1 SGHTA and CDR2 FQGNSA. The CDR3 loop spans 11 amino acids. V trimming: 3 bases; J trimming: 11 bases; junction bases outside the gene matches: 1.

Details on this clone: This sample includes further DNA sequences coding for the same CDR3. V and J are TRBV19 and TRBJ1-1; no firm D call. The CDR3 totals 14 residues. Germline V gene lookup returns CDR1 LNHDA and CDR2 SQIVND (reference sequence). Trimming left V 3 bases short and J 1 base short, with 9 bases between. The CDR3 bases are TGTGCCAGTAGTATTTTCGGCGGGAACACTGAAGCTTTCTTT. Protein: CASSIFGGNTEAFF.

The J gene is TRBJ2-2, the V gene TRBV6-5, with TRBD2 matching 7 bases. Germline V gene lookup returns CDR1 MNHEY and CDR2 SVGAGI. J was trimmed by 3 bases and V by 8 bases; bases with no gene match: 6. The CDR3 covers 14 residues. CDR3 sequence: CASQIAGDTGELFF. In DNA, the CDR3 is TGTGCCAGCCAAATCGCGGGGGACACCGGGGAGCTGTTTTTT.

V gene TRBV5-1 combines with J gene TRBJ2-5; TRBD1 matches 7 bases. Trimming took 3 bases from V and 0 from J; bases not matched to a gene: 8. CDR3 length: 16 amino acids. Per germline, CDR1 SGHRS and CDR2 YFSETQ. CDR3: CASSSGAGGDQETQYF. As DNA, the CDR3 is TGCGCCAGCAGCTCCGGGGCAGGGGGAGACCAAGAGACCCAGTACTTC.

The V and J genes are TRBV12-3 or TRBV12-4 and TRBJ2-3; D unclear. The CDR3 sequence is 13 residues long. Trimming took off 7 bases at V and 0 bases at J, with 8 bases between the two ends. CDR3 in DNA: TGTGCCAGCACTCCAGGTAGCACAGATACGCAGTATTTT. The encoded protein is CASTPGSTDTQYF.

The V gene is TRBV2, the J gene TRBJ1-3; possible D gene TRBD1, 6 bases. V lost 9 bases, J lost 1 base, and 13 bases lay in between. The V gene's germline CDR1 is SNHLY and CDR2 FYNNEI. The CDR3 covers 14 residues. The CDR3: CASEDGQSGNTIYF. The DNA for the CDR3 is TGTGCCAGTGAGGACGGACAGTCTGGAAACACCATATATTTT.

In its sample, this clone was seen once. The CDR3 reads CASSEVASAQETQYF. In nucleotides, the CDR3 is TGTGCCAGCAGTGAAGTGGCTAGCGCCCAAGAGACCCAGTACTTC. This rearrangement joins TRBV2 to TRBJ2-5, with a weak D call TRBD2 (6 bases). CDR3 size: 15 residues. V lost 1 base and J 1 base, leaving 10 bases between the germline ends. From germline, CDR1 is SNHLY and CDR2 FYNNEI.